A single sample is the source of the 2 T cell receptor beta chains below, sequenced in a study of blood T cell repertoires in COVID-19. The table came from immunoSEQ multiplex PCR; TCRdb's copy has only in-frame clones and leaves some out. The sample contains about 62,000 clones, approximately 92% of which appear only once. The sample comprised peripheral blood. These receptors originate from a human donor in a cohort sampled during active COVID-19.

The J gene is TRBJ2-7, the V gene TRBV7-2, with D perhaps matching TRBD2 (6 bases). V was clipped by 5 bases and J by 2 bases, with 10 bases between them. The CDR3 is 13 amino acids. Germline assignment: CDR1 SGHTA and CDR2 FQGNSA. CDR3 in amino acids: CASSPSEAYEQYF. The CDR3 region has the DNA TGTGCCAGCAGCCCTAGCGAAGCCTACGAGCAGTACTTC. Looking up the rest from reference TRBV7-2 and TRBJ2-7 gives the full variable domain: GAGVSQSPSNKVTEKGKDVELRCDPISGHTALYWYRQSLGQGLEFLIYFQGNSAPDKSGLPSDRFSAERTGGSVSTLTIQRTQQEDSAVYLCASSPSEAYEQYFGPGTRLTVT.

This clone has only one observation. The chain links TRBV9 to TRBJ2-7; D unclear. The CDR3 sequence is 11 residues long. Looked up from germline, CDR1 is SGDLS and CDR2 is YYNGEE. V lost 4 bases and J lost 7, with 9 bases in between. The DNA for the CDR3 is TGTGCCAGCAGCCCTCCGGAGGAGCAGTACTTC. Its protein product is CASSPPEEQYF.